These 17 T cell receptor beta chains were all obtained from the same sample, sequenced in a study of CD8 T cells in Susac syndrome. Reverse transcription of about 0.5 to 1 ug RNA used random hexamers. MiXCR was run by TCRdb on the immunoSEQ multiplex PCR reads, yielding one entry per CDR3 protein. The sample consists of fewer than 200,000 distinct CDR3 sequences, approximately 94% of them appearing once. The specimen sequenced was CD4+ T cells from PBMCs. These receptors originate from a human donor in good health.

The chain recombines TRBV13 with TRBJ2-1; 7 bases fit TRBD2. Germline-derived CDR1 and CDR2 are PRHDT and FYEKMQ (reference sequence). V trimming: 5 bases; J trimming: 6 bases; junction bases outside the gene matches: 13. The CDR3 consists of 16 residues. CDR3 in DNA: TGTGCCAGCAGCCCAGGACTAGGCGTAATAGGCAATGAGCAGTTCTTC. Translation gives CASSPGLGVIGNEQFF.

This rearrangement joins TRBV20-1 to TRBJ1-5; unclear D gene. Trimming stripped 6 bases from V and 6 bases from J, with 9 bases between. Germline-derived CDR1 and CDR2 are DFQATT and SNEGSKA (reference sequence). This CDR3 is built from 11 residues. The CDR3 sequence: CSATPGQPQHF. DNA of the CDR3: TGCAGTGCGACCCCTGGTCAGCCCCAGCATTTT.

The genes are TRBV29-1 and TRBJ1-1; the D gene is possibly TRBD1 (5 bases). The V gene lost 5 bases and the J gene lost 1 base, with 8 bases spanning the gap. The CDR3 is 12 residues long. Germline CDR1 and CDR2: SQVTM and ANQGSEA. Written as DNA, the CDR3 is TGCAGCGTTCGGGGGGGGAACACTGAAGCTTTCTTT. Protein sequence: CSVRGGNTEAFF.

The chain carries TRBV7-3 and TRBJ2-2; the D is unclear. V shed 1 base and J shed 4 bases, with 16 bases lying between them. This CDR3 spans 17 amino acids. Germline-derived CDR1 and CDR2 are SGHTA and FQGTGA. CDR3 sequence reads: CASSLKLTTGGTGELFF. CDR3 sequence (DNA): TGTGCCAGCAGCTTAAAACTCACTACCGGCGGCACCGGGGAGCTGTTTTTT.

The chain links TRBV7-2 to TRBJ2-4, with D possibly TRBD2 on 7 matching bases. CDR1 is SGHTA and CDR2 is FQGNSA in the germline V gene. The CDR3 has 14 amino acids. With 6 bases removed from V and 2 bases from J, the gap between germline ends came to 11 bases. The DNA of the CDR3 is TGTGCCAGCAGTCCGGGGGGCCCCAAAAACATTCAGTACTTC. Translation gives CASSPGGPKNIQYF. The variable domain in full, completed from reference TRBV7-2 and TRBJ2-4, reads GAGVSQSPSNKVTEKGKDVELRCDPISGHTALYWYRQSLGQGLEFLIYFQGNSAPDKSGLPSDRFSAERTGGSVSTLTIQRTQQEDSAVYLCASSPGGPKNIQYFGAGTRLSVL.

This chain joins TRBV5-6 and TRBJ2-7; unclear D gene. V was shortened by 1 base and J by 3 bases, with 8 bases between the two germline ends. This CDR3 contains 13 residues. CDR1 is SGHDT, CDR2 YYEEEE, per germline. This CDR3 reads CASSLRLFYEQYF. The CDR3 nucleotides are TGTGCCAGCAGCTTGAGGCTTTTCTACGAGCAGTACTTC.

This chain links TRBV7-2 with TRBJ2-2, with D hard to call. Between the trimmed V and J ends, which lost 2 bases and 0 bases, there was a span of 16 bases. Germline assignment: CDR1 SGHTA and CDR2 FQGNSA. The CDR3 contains 18 residues. The CDR3 spells CASSLLSPAVANTGELFF. For the CDR3, the DNA is TGTGCCAGCAGCTTACTCTCCCCGGCAGTCGCGAACACCGGGGAGCTGTTTTTT.

The genes are TRBV7-9 and TRBJ1-1; D is unclear. V was cut by 3 bases and J by 0 bases, with 8 bases left in between. CDR1 is SEHNR and CDR2 is FQNEAQ in the germline V gene (reference sequence). The CDR3 totals 14 residues. The CDR3: CASSFGSMNTEAFF. The DNA of the CDR3 is TGTGCCAGCAGCTTTGGCAGCATGAACACTGAAGCTTTCTTT.

The CDR3 loop reads CASSLALEDTQYF. CDR3 in DNA: TGTGCCAGCAGTCTTGCCCTCGAGGATACGCAGTATTTT. The chain combines TRBV7-9 with TRBJ2-3; D remains unclear. In germline, CDR1 is SEHNR, CDR2 FQNEAQ (reference sequence). The CDR3 contains 13 residues. Deletions cut 6 bases from V and 6 bases from J, with 13 bases between.

This rearrangement joins TRBV19 to TRBJ2-5; D tentatively reads TRBD1 or TRBD2 (5 bases each). Germline values: CDR1 LNHDA, CDR2 SQIVND (reference sequence). The V end lost 7 bases, the J end lost 2 bases, and 17 bases lay between the germline ends. The CDR3 sequence is 15 residues long. This CDR3 is CASTQSGANQETQYF. DNA of the CDR3: TGTGCCAGTACCCAATCCGGGGCTAATCAAGAGACCCAGTACTTC.

V and J are TRBV6-5 and TRBJ1-1; D not resolved. This CDR3 has 12 residues. Trimming left V 0 bases short and J 5 bases short, with 4 bases between. Germline loops: CDR1 MNHEY, CDR2 SVGAGI. CDR3 amino acids: CASSYSKTEAFF. CDR3 in DNA: TGTGCCAGCAGTTACTCGAAAACTGAAGCTTTCTTT.

CDR3 nucleotides: TGCGCCAGCAGCTTGGCTGGACAGGGCCAAACTGGTGGCTACACCTTC. It translates to CASSLAGQGQTGGYTF. The chain combines TRBV5-1 with TRBJ1-2, with 8 bases aligning to TRBD1. Germline V gives CDR1 SGHRS, CDR2 YFSETQ. Trimming took 0 bases from V and 7 from J; bases not matched to a gene: 11. The CDR3 spans 16 residues.

The rearrangement uses TRBV7-2 and TRBJ1-2; no clear D gene. This CDR3 region has 14 residues. Trimming removed 4 bases from V and 5 bases from J, with 14 bases in between. Germline V gives CDR1 SGHTA, CDR2 FQGNSA. The CDR3 DNA reads as TGTGCCAGCAGCTCCTCAAGGGCGAATTATGGCTACACCTTC. As protein: CASSSSRANYGYTF.

The chain joins TRBV18 to TRBJ2-2, with unresolved D. The V gene lost 2 bases and the J gene lost 7 bases, with 11 bases spanning the gap. Germline CDR1 and CDR2: KGHSH and LQKENI. The CDR3 is made up of 14 amino acids. CDR3 sequence: CASSPNRVHGELFF. The CDR3 nucleotides read TGTGCCAGCTCACCAAACCGGGTACACGGGGAGCTGTTTTTT.

The rearrangement links TRBV2 to TRBJ1-6, with TRBD1 as a possible D gene (5 bases). Germline CDR1 is SNHLY and CDR2 is FYNNEI. The CDR3 totals 13 residues. Trimming removed 8 bases at V and 12 bases at J, with 17 bases between. DNA for the CDR3: TGTGCCAGCCACAAGGCCCCGACAGAACCCCTCCACTTT. Protein product: CASHKAPTEPLHF.

The rearrangement uses TRBV20-1 and TRBJ2-2, with D perhaps TRBD1 or TRBD2 (5 bases each). CDR3 length: 16 amino acids. V was trimmed by 5 bases and J by 0 bases, leaving 16 bases between them. The germline gives CDR1 DFQATT, CDR2 SNEGSKA (reference sequence). CDR3 sequence reads: CSASTTGRTNTGELFF. For the CDR3, the DNA is TGCAGTGCTTCCACAACGGGACGGACGAACACCGGGGAGCTGTTTTTT.

Turning to this clonotype: One end of the junction fails to match germline, which may point to a read error. The V call is TRBV20-1, the J call TRBJ2-5; D gene ambiguous. The germline gives CDR1 DFQATT, CDR2 SNEGSKA (reference sequence). The CDR3 contains 12 residues. CDR3 sequence (DNA): TGCAGTGCTAAGGACCCGCAAGGGACCCAGTACTTC. Amino acids: CSAKDPQGTQYF.